The 22 T cell receptor beta chains in this list originate from one sample, sequenced in a study of T and B cells in COVID-19 patients. Multiplex PCR with BIOMED2 TRB-A/B primer pools amplified TRB rearrangements. TCRdb analysed the multiplex PCR reads with MiXCR anew, one entry per CDR3 protein. This sample has some 16,000 distinct CDR3 sequences, with roughly 28% found just once. Blood genomic DNA input for TRB amplification was 250-500 ng. The sample comprised blood. The origin of the receptors is a human donor who had recovered from COVID-19.

The V gene is TRBV5-1, the J gene TRBJ2-1; maybe TRBD2 (6 bases). The CDR3 is 12 amino acids. Trimming left V 4 bases short and J 8 bases short, with 10 bases between. The V gene's germline CDR1 is SGHRS and CDR2 YFSETQ. The CDR3 coding sequence is TGCGCCAGCAGCCGACTAGAGGATGAGCAGTTCTTC. This sequence encodes CASSRLEDEQFF.

The chain combines TRBV6-5 with TRBJ2-7; no reliable D call. Trimming shortened V by 8 bases and J by 0 bases, and 11 bases separated the two germline ends. The CDR3 has 13 residues. Germline V CDR1 and CDR2: MNHEY, SVGAGI. CDR3 region: CASQQTHSYEQYF. The CDR3 nucleotides read TGTGCCAGCCAACAGACACACTCCTACGAGCAGTACTTC.

The chain recombines TRBV5-6 with TRBJ1-2, with unresolved D. This CDR3 is 12 amino acids long. CDR1 is SGHDT and CDR2 is YYEEEE in the germline V gene. V was cut by 3 bases and J by 2 bases, with 5 bases left in between. For the CDR3, the DNA is TGTGCCAGCAGCTCAGACAACTATGGCTACACCTTC. This encodes CASSSDNYGYTF.

This clonotype was detected ten times or more. Here the CDR3 DNA reads TGTGCCAGCTCACCCGGGGATTCACCCCTCCACTTT. Translated: CASSPGDSPLHF. V gene TRBV18 combines with J gene TRBJ1-6; D is undetermined. The length of the CDR3 is 12 residues. V was trimmed by 3 bases and J by 8 bases, leaving 5 bases between them. Per the germline V gene, CDR1 is KGHSH and CDR2 is LQKENI.

By its share, this clonotype is medium-sized. The chain has TRBV6-1 and TRBJ2-5; a weak D match, TRBD1 (5 bases). Germline CDR1 reads MNHNS; CDR2 reads SASEGT. V lost 5 bases, J lost 4 bases, and 8 bases lay in between. The CDR3 has 12 residues. This CDR3 reads CASSRQRETQYF. The CDR3 DNA is TGTGCCAGCAGTAGACAGCGAGAGACCCAGTACTTC.

V gene TRBV6-5 combines with J gene TRBJ1-1; D gene uncertain. This CDR3 has 13 residues. V dropped 0 bases and J dropped 4 bases, with 6 bases sitting between them. Germline V gives CDR1 MNHEY, CDR2 SVGAGI. For the CDR3, the DNA is TGTGCCAGCAGTTACTCGGCGAGCACTGAAGCTTTCTTT. The encoded protein is CASSYSASTEAFF.

The genes are TRBV6-5 and TRBJ1-5; TRBD1 might be the D (5 bases). V lost 5 bases, J lost 4 bases, and 12 bases lay in between. Germline CDR1 MNHEY, CDR2 SVGAGI. The CDR3 has 14 residues. This chain's CDR3 is CASSHQEGNQPQHF. As DNA, the CDR3 is TGTGCCAGCAGTCACCAGGAGGGGAATCAGCCCCAGCATTTT.

This rearrangement joins TRBV20-1 to TRBJ1-2; TRBD1 matches at 8 bases. Germline lookup yields CDR1 DFQATT and CDR2 SNEGSKA (reference sequence). The CDR3 consists of 13 residues. Trimming took 3 bases from V and 4 from J; bases not matched to a gene: 4. The CDR3 is CSASHGQGYGYTF. CDR3 nucleotides: TGCAGTGCTAGTCACGGACAGGGCTATGGCTACACCTTC.

This chain joins TRBV20-1 and TRBJ2-5, with D hard to call. The CDR3 runs 12 residues. Germline loops: CDR1 DFQATT, CDR2 SNEGSKA (reference sequence). Trimming took off 2 bases at V and 5 bases at J, with 9 bases between the two ends. Written as DNA, the CDR3 is TGCAGTGCTAGACGCTCCCGGGAGACCCAGTACTTC. It is translated as CSARRSRETQYF.

This clonotype was seen many times. The V call is TRBV18, the J call TRBJ2-7, with D hard to call. V lost 0 bases, J lost 0 bases, and 15 bases lay in between. Per germline, CDR1 KGHSH and CDR2 LQKENI. The CDR3 runs to 17 residues. The CDR3 reads CASSPPNRQISSYEQYF. The CDR3 DNA reads as TGTGCCAGCTCACCACCGAACCGGCAGATCAGCTCCTACGAGCAGTACTTC.

The V call is TRBV11-2, the J call TRBJ1-5; D is ambiguous. The CDR3 runs 13 residues. Trimming took 3 bases from V and 0 from J, leaving 3 bases between them. CDR1 and CDR2 from the germline V gene are SGHAT and FQNNGV. The CDR3 reads CASSLSSNQPQHF. CDR3 sequence (DNA): TGTGCCAGCAGCTTGTCTAGCAATCAGCCCCAGCATTTT.

This clonotype occurred a few times. The V call is TRBV18, the J call TRBJ1-1; D gene uncertain. Per the germline V gene, CDR1 is KGHSH and CDR2 is LQKENI. Trimming removed 1 base at V and 2 bases at J, with 8 bases between. The CDR3 is 14 amino acids. CDR3 DNA sequence: TGTGCCAGCTCACCACTCCCCGGAAACACTGAAGCTTTCTTT. This encodes CASSPLPGNTEAFF.

The sample holds a few counts of this clonotype. This chain uses TRBV12-3 or TRBV12-4 with TRBJ1-1; 8 nucleotides align to TRBD1. The CDR3 length is 14 residues. The V segment lost 6 bases and the J segment 5 bases; nucleotides outside the gene matches: 8. The CDR3 bases are TGTGCCAGCAGCCCAGGGGGCGGTGAGACTGAAGCTTTCTTT. Protein product: CASSPGGGETEAFF.

This clonotype was recorded a few times. V and J are TRBV7-9 and TRBJ1-6, with a weak D call TRBD1 (6 bases). CDR1 is SEHNR, CDR2 FQNEAQ, per germline (reference sequence). V lost 1 base and J 4 bases, leaving 11 bases between the germline ends. The CDR3 runs to 16 residues. For the CDR3, the DNA is TGTGCCAGCAGCTTAGAGACAGGTGGATATAATTCACCCCTCCACTTT. Amino acids: CASSLETGGYNSPLHF.

This clonotype appeared many times. The V gene is TRBV18, the J gene TRBJ2-1, with TRBD1 identical over 10 bases. Germline CDR1 and CDR2: KGHSH and LQKENI. The J segment lost 4 bases and the V segment lost 6 bases, leaving 6 bases of the junction unmatched. The CDR3 runs 15 residues. The CDR3: CASSPGTGAYNEQFF. CDR3 DNA sequence: TGTGCCAGCTCCCCAGGGACAGGGGCGTACAATGAGCAGTTCTTC.

The chain uses TRBV6-1 and TRBJ1-1; the match to TRBD1 covers 11 bases. This CDR3 contains 16 residues. Per the germline V gene, CDR1 is MNHNS and CDR2 is SASEGT. V gave up 1 base and J gave up 6 bases; unmatched junction bases: 7. The CDR3 DNA sequence: TGTGCCAGCAGTGAAGGGGGGACAGGGGGATTTGCTGAAGCTTTCTTT. As protein: CASSEGGTGGFAEAFF.

The chain has TRBV11-1 and TRBJ2-1; 9 bases line up with TRBD1. This CDR3 has 16 residues. V shed 1 base and J 7 bases; nucleotides not matched to a gene: 8. The germline gives CDR1 SGHAT, CDR2 FQDESV (reference sequence). The CDR3 bases are TGTGCCAGCAGCTTAGGTTGGACAGGGGCGCGTAATGAGCAGTTCTTC. It yields the protein CASSLGWTGARNEQFF.

This chain uses TRBV7-2 with TRBJ2-1; 11 bases agree with TRBD2. This CDR3 is 16 amino acids long. Germline V gives CDR1 SGHTA, CDR2 FQGNSA. V shed 7 bases, J shed 1 base, and the junction held 6 bases outside the gene matches. The CDR3 protein is CASNRIAGGSYNEQFF. The CDR3 DNA reads as TGTGCCAGCAATCGTATAGCGGGGGGGTCCTACAATGAGCAGTTCTTC.

Of note for this clonotype: Just one base apart from a much larger clone, this may be a read error. J is TRBJ1-6 and V is TRBV27; D is undetermined. The CDR3 extends over 14 amino acids. CDR1 and CDR2 (germline): MNHEY, SMNVEV (reference sequence). CDR3 amino acids: CAGSLLGGHSPLHF. As DNA, the CDR3 is TGTGCCGGCAGTTTATTGGGCGGCCATTCACCCCTCCACTTT.

Here the CDR3 reads CASSYPLGRDPGETQYF. In DNA, the CDR3 is TGTGCCAGCAGTTACCCCCTTGGACGAGATCCGGGAGAGACCCAGTACTTC. The J gene is TRBJ2-5, the V gene TRBV6-2 or TRBV6-3; D call uncertain. V was clipped by 2 bases and J by 4 bases, with 20 bases between them. Germline loops: CDR1 MNHEY, CDR2 SVGEGT. The CDR3 covers 17 residues.

On this clonotype itself: One base away lies a much larger clone, so this may be a sequencing read error. J is TRBJ2-1 and V is TRBV6-5, with D unresolved. The CDR3 length is 14 residues. CDR1 is MNHEY, CDR2 SVGAGI, per germline. The CDR3 sequence: CTSSPGSRVNEQFF. The CDR3 coding sequence is TGTACCAGCAGCCCCGGAAGTCGCGTCAATGAGCAGTTCTTC.

This clonotype has just a few counts. The chain employs TRBV6-2 or TRBV6-3 and TRBJ1-1, with D possibly matching TRBD1 (5 bases). Germline assignment: CDR1 MNHEY and CDR2 SVGEGT. V lost 0 bases to trimming and J lost 6 bases, with 14 bases between them. The CDR3 spans 15 residues. The CDR3 nucleotides are TGTGCCAGCAGTTACTCTGCAGGGCGCTCGTCTGAAGCTTTCTTT. Translation: CASSYSAGRSSEAFF.